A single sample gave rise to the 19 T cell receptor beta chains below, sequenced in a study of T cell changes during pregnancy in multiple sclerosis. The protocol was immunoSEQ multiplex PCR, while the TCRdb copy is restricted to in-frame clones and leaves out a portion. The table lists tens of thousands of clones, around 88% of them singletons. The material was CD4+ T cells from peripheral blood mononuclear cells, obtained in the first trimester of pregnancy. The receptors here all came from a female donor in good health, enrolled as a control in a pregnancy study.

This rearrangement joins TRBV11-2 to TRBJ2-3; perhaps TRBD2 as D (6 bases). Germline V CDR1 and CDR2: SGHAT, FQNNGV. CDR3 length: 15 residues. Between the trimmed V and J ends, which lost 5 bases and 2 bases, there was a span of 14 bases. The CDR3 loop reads CASSLLAQYTDTQYF. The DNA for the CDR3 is TGTGCCAGCAGCCTACTAGCCCAATACACAGATACGCAGTATTTT.

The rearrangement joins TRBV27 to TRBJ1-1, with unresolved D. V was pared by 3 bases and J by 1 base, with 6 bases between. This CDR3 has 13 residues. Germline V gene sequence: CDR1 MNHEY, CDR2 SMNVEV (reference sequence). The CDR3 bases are TGTGCCAGCAGTTTGTTGAGGAACACTGAAGCTTTCTTT. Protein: CASSLLRNTEAFF.

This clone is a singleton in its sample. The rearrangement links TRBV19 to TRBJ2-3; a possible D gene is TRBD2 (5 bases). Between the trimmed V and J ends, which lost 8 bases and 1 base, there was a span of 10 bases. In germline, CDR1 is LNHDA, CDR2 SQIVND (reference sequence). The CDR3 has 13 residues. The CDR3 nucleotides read TGTGCCAGTCGACCCGGGGGCACAGATACGCAGTATTTT. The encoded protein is CASRPGGTDTQYF.

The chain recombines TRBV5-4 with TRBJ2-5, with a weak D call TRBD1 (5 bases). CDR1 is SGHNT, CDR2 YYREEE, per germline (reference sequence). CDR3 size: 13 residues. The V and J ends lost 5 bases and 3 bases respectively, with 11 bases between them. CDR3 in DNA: TGTGCCAGCAGGTGGCAGGGTGAAGAGACCCAGTACTTC. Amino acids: CASRWQGEETQYF.

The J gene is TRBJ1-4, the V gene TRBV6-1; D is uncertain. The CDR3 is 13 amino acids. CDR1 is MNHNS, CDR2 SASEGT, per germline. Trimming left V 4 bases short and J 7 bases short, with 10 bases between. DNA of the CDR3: TGTGCCAGCAGTGGAGTGGCGGGTGAAAAACTGTTTTTT. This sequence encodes CASSGVAGEKLFF.

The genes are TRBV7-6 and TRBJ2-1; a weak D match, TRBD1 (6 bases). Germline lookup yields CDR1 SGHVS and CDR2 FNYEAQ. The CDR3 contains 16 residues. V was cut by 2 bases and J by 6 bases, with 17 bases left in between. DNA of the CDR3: TGTGCCAGCAGCTTAAGTCGGGCAGGGGCAAGCAATGAGCAGTTCTTC. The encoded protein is CASSLSRAGASNEQFF.

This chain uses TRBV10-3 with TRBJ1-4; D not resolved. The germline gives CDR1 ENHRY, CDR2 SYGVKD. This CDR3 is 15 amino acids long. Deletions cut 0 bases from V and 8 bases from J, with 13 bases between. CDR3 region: CAISESRGSGEKLFF. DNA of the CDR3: TGTGCCATCAGTGAGTCGCGCGGGTCCGGAGAAAAACTGTTTTTT.

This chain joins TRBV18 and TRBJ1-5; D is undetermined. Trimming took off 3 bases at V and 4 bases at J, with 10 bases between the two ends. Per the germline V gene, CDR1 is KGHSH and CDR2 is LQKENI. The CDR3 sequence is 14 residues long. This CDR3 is CASSPSSPNQPQHF. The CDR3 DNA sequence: TGTGCCAGCTCACCCTCTAGCCCAAATCAGCCCCAGCATTTT.

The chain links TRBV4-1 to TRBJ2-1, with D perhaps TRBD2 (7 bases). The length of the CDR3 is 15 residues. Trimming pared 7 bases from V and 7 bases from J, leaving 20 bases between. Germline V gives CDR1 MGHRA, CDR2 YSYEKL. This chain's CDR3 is CASTPGRGALNEQFF. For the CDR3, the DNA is TGCGCCAGCACCCCAGGGAGGGGGGCGCTTAATGAGCAGTTCTTC.

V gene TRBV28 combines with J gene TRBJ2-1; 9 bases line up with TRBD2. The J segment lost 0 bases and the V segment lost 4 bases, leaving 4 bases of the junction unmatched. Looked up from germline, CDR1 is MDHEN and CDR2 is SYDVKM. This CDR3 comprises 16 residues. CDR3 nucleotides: TGTGCCAGCAGTTCGGCTAGCGGGATCTCCTACAATGAGCAGTTCTTC. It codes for CASSSASGISYNEQFF.

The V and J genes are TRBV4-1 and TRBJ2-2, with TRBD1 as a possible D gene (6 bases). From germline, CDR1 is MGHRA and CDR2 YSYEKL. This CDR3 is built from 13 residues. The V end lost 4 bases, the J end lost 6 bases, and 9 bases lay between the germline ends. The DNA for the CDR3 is TGCGCCAGCAGCCTGTACAGGGCCGGGGAGCTGTTTTTT. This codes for CASSLYRAGELFF.

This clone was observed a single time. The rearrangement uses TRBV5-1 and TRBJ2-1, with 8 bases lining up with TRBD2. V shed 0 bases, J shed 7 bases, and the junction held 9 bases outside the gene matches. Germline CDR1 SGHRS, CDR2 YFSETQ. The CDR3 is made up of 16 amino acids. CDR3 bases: TGCGCCAGCAGCTTGGACTTGACTAGCGTTCCGAATGAGCAGTTCTTC. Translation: CASSLDLTSVPNEQFF.

The CDR3 DNA reads TGTGCCACCGGACAGGGGGGCTCTGGGGCCAACGTCCTGACTTTC. It translates to CATGQGGSGANVLTF. The gene calls are TRBV27 and TRBJ2-6; 10 bases are shared with TRBD1. Per germline, CDR1 MNHEY and CDR2 SMNVEV (reference sequence). V was clipped by 10 bases and J by 0 bases; unmatched bases: 3. The CDR3 is made up of 15 amino acids.

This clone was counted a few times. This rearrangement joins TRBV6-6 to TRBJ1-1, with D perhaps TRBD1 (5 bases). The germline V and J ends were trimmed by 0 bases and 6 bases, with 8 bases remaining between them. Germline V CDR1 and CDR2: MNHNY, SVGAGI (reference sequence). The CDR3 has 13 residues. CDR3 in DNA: TGTGCCAGCAGTTACTCGCGGGGGTCTGAAGCTTTCTTT. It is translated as CASSYSRGSEAFF.

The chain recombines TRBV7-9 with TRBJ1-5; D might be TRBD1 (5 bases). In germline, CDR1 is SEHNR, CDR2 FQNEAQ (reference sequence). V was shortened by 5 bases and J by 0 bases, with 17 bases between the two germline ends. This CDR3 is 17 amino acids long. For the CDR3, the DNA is TGTGCCAGCAGCCTTTGGCCCCGTACAGGTAGCAATCAGCCCCAGCATTTT. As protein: CASSLWPRTGSNQPQHF.

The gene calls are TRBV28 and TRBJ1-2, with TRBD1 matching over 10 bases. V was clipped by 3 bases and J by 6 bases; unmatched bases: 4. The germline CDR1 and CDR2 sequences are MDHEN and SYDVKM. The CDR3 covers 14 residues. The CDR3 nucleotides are TGTGCCAGCAGTTTTGGGGACAGGGGTGATGGCTACACCTTC. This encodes CASSFGDRGDGYTF.

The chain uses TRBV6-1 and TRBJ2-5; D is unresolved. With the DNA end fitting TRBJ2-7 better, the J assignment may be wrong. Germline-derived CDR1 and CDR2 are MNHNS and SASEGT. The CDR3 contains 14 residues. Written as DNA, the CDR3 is TGTGCCAGCATGGAAGCGAGTCCCCTCTACGAGCAGTACTTC. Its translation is CASMEASPLYEQYF.

The CDR3 here is CASSFLAGDYNEQFF. CDR3 DNA sequence: TGTGCCAGCAGTTTTTTAGCGGGAGACTACAATGAGCAGTTCTTC. The chain uses TRBV28 and TRBJ2-1, with 9 bases that match TRBD2. CDR3 length equals 15 residues. Germline V gene data show CDR1 as MDHEN and CDR2 as SYDVKM. V dropped 3 bases and J dropped 3; count of bases not matched to a gene: 3.

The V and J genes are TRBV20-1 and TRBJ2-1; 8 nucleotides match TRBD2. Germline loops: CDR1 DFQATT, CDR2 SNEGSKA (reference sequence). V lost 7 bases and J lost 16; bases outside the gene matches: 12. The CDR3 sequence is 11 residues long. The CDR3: CSVRGAGGHFF. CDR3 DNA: TGCAGTGTTAGGGGGGCGGGGGGCCATTTCTTC.